This is a list of T cell receptor beta chains from one sample in a study of cytomegalovirus exposure and HLA in healthy donors. Using immunoSEQ multiplex PCR, the repertoire was profiled, and TCRdb retains in-frame clones only, with some absent. The table shows a few hundred thousand clones, with 83% occurring only once. Sample: PBMCs. Receptor source: a girl aged 5-17 years in good health and CMV-seronegative. Both conserved end residues are part of each CDR3. Fields, in order: clone size, J gene, V gene, D gene, CDR3 DNA, CDR3 protein. A D gene is named only where the DNA matches it firmly. Size values are once, few and many counts, or a class for expanded clones, and some rows have none.

>-|TRBJ2-7|TRBV27|-
TGTGCCAGCAGCACAGGGTACGAGCAGTACTTC
CASSTGYEQYF
>-|TRBJ1-5|TRBV28|-
TGTGCCAGCAGTTTCGGGGTGGGCGTGGGTAGCCAGCCCCAGCATTTT
CASSFGVGVGSQPQHF
>-|TRBJ2-2|TRBV27|-
TGTGCCAGCAGTCTAAACCAACGTATTCGCACGAACACCGGGGAGCTGTTTTTT
CASSLNQRIRTNTGELFF
>-|TRBJ2-5|TRBV7-9|-
TGTGCCAGCAGCTTAGGGGGGACATCTCGAGAGACCCAGTACTTC
CASSLGGTSRETQYF
>-|TRBJ2-1|TRBV11-3|TRBD2
TGTGCCAGCAGCCGGAGCGGGAGCTCCTACAATGAGCAGTTCTTC
CASSRSGSSYNEQFF
>-|TRBJ2-5|TRBV5-4|TRBD2
TGTGCCAGCAGCCCAAGACTAGCGGGGGGCCGTAGTGAGACCCAGTACTTC
CASSPRLAGGRSETQYF
>-|TRBJ1-1|TRBV27|-
TGTGCCAGCAGTTTAACAGGGAATACTGAAGCTTTCTTT
CASSLTGNTEAFF
>-|TRBJ2-3|TRBV7-9|TRBD2
TGTTCCAGCAGCTCCACTAGCGGGAGTATAAATACGCAGTATTTT
CSSSSTSGSINTQYF
>-|TRBJ2-7|TRBV2|-
TGTGCCAGCACCCCCTCTAGCTACGAGCAGTACTTC
CASTPSSYEQYF
>-|TRBJ1-2|TRBV7-8|-
TGTGCCAGCAGCCCTCGAGGGGGCTATGGCTACACCTTC
CASSPRGGYGYTF
>-|TRBJ1-5|TRBV19|-
TGTGCCAGTAATGCTCTTCAGACCGTGGCGGGCAATCAGCCCCAGCATTTT
CASNALQTVAGNQPQHF
>once|TRBJ2-3|TRBV7-9|TRBD2
TGTGCCAGCAGAACCAATAGCGGGAGGCCGACAGATACGCAGTATTTT
CASRTNSGRPTDTQYF
>-|TRBJ1-4|TRBV4-1|-
TGCGCCAGCAGCCAAGATGCCTCAGGATGGGGGGTAAAAGAAAAACTGTTTTTT
CASSQDASGWGVKEKLFF